This T cell receptor beta chain was sequenced during a study of shared clonotypes between healthy human individuals (dated by TCRdb to 2019 to 2021). Regarding the complete study: The cohort comprised a couple of women and a few men aged 18 to 49 years. For each donor, CD4 naive and CD4 memory were each run on three plates, CD8 naive on two plates, and CD8 memory on one plate. The study deeply sequenced blood TCR repertoires of about five healthy adults to estimate repertoire size and the extent of clonotype sharing between individuals. To increase sequencing depth and limit assay-specific biases, TCR repertoire library preparation and sequencing were carried out by different laboratories using diverse techniques. Leukapheresis yielded between about 0.9 and 9.5 billion PBMCs per donor. Points the paper makes about the study in general: Compared with non-shared clonotypes, the clonotypes found in all four sorted-subset donors had higher generation probabilities. Naive subsets generally had larger estimated clonotype richness than memory subsets. Sampling was limited to blood, and TCR repertoires in tissue likely differ from TCR repertoires in blood. Incomplete sequencing was indicated by rarefaction of sorted-subset datasets, despite the large sequencing depth. Pairwise subsampling indicated that sequencing depth was expected to affect the degree of clonotype sharing among donors. Because the study included only a small number of donors, the genetic and exposure-history diversity represented was limited. Across four donors, around 5% of naive CD4, 3% to 4% of naive CD8, roughly 2.2% of memory CD4, and over 0.35% of memory CD8 clonotypes were shared.

CD8 naive samples were CD45RO-negative cells positively selected for CCR7, giving a CD45RA+CCR7+ population that excluded TemRA cells. Donors were healthy HIV-negative adults with no recently reported acute infections or vaccinations. Every donor was a Caucasian adult residing in Nashville, Tennessee, USA. Blood was obtained by leukapheresis, after which PBMCs were separated by Ficoll-Histopaque density gradient centrifugation and cryopreserved in liquid nitrogen vapor phase. Purity and quantity of every magnetically sorted T cell population were checked by analytical flow cytometry. From each sorted fraction, genomic DNA was isolated and quantified by UV absorbance on a Nanodrop 2000c. Using the deep immunoSEQ assay, TCR CDR3 regions were amplified from genomic DNA by multiplex PCR. Extracted genomic DNA from each cell subset was distributed evenly across all wells of several immunoSEQ 96-well plates, and each plate was treated as a replicate. For sorted subsets, each replicate PCR was loaded with roughly 190 ng genomic DNA, equivalent to about 30,000 T cell genomes. The purified libraries were quantified using a Qubit 3.0 fluorometer, sized with a Bioanalyzer 2100, and then quantified again using the KAPA Library Quantification kit. A separate single-read 150-cycle Illumina NextSeq 550 flow cell was used to sequence each immunoSEQ 96-well plate. Concerning the study's data processing: Because the immunoSEQ output included only junctional sequences and no quality scores, the filtering could not be the same as the filtering used for full-length reads. To assign V/J genes and CDR3, sequences were annotated against IMGT germline references using PyIR, a Python wrapper for IgBLAST v1.9. Reads with weak V/J assignments (E-value above 1e-6), missing CDR3, stop codons, out-of-frame junctions, or ambiguous translated residues were removed. V3J clonotypes were defined as sequences sharing an identical inferred V gene, J gene, and CDR3 amino acid sequence. Percentage overlap between repertoires was computed as shared unique clonotypes divided by the size of the smaller repertoire. Repertoire richness was assessed with RTK rarefaction, the Chao1 estimator, and Recon v2.1 estimates of unobserved clonotypes. Generation probabilities for all TCRbeta clonotypes obtained by the gDNA method from four donors were computed using OLGA. The source is immuneACCESS, and TCRdb retained only in-frame sequences with V and J called. Part of the clones is not carried over; for the studies checked, unresolved V genes explain less than half of this, and the remainder is unexplained. V and J calls and clone size are given by that table; D and trimming were obtained from the DNA. This sample is represented by about 2 million clones; around 96% of them were singletons. The ten biggest clones cover approximately 1.2% of the sample.

Regarding this clone: This receptor's antigen is unknown. No much larger clone is present one base from it, and per-base qualities are unavailable.

Looking up the germline V gene yields CDR1 LGHNA and CDR2 YSLEER. V loses 3 bases at its end and J loses 5 bases; junction bases beyond the gene matches: 7. The CDR3 goes from the cysteine to the phenylalanine over 16 residues. Only the CDR3 part of the read is kept: 48 bases, read in frame from the first base. The sequence was obtained from a man aged 18-30 years in good health. This receptor chain uses TRBV4-3 and TRBJ2-3, with 11 bases in between that match TRBD2. Material for sequencing was naive CD8+ T cells sorted from blood. The cell subset or site tag for this specimen amounts to: CD45RA+CCR7+. The CDR3 protein is CASSHVLAGEEDTQYF. The DNA is as follows: TGCGCCAGCAGCCATGTACTAGCGGGAGAGGAAGATACGCAGTATTTT.